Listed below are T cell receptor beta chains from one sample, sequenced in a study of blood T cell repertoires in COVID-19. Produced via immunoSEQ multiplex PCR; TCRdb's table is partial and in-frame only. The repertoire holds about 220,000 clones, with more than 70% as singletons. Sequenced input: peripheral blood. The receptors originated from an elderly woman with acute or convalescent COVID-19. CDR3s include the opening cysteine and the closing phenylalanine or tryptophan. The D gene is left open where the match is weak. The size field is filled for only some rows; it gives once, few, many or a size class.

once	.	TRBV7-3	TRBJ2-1	TGTGCCAGCAGCTTATGGGACTCGGACAATGAGCAGTTCTTC	CASSLWDSDNEQFF
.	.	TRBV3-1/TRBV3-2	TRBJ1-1	TGTGCCAGCAGCCCCGACCGGGACTACACTGAAGCTTTCTTT	CASSPDRDYTEAFF
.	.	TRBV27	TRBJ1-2	TGTGCCAGCAGTTCAGGGTCGTGGGGCTACACCTTC	CASSSGSWGYTF
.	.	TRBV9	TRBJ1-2	TGTGCCAGCAGCGCAGACCTATCGGGAGGCTACACCTTC	CASSADLSGGYTF
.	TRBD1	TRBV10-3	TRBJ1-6	TGTGCCACCTTACAGTCGGGACAGGGGGGGGATAATTCACCCCTCCACTTT	CATLQSGQGGDNSPLHF
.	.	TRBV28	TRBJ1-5	TGTGCCAGCAGTACCGGGGTCCAGCCCCAGCATTTT	CASSTGVQPQHF
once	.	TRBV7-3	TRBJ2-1	TGTGCCAGCAGCGTCGAACAGGAGCAGTTCTTC	CASSVEQEQFF
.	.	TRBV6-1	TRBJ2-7	TGTGCCAGCAGTTGGATACAGAACGAGCAGTACTTC	CASSWIQNEQYF
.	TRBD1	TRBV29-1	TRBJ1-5	TGCAGCGTGGGACAGGGACCCAACCAGCCCCAGCATTTT	CSVGQGPNQPQHF
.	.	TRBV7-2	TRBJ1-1	TGTGCCAGCAGCGGGGGGGTAATGAACACTGAAGCTTTCTTT	CASSGGVMNTEAFF
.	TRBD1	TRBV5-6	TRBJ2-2	TGTGCCAGCAGCCTGGGACAGTTCGAGCTGTTTTTT	CASSLGQFELFF
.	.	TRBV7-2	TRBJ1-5	TGTGCCAGCAGCTTAGATTATAGCAATCAGCCCCAGCATTTT	CASSLDYSNQPQHF
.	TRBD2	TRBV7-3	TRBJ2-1	TGTGCCAGCAGCTTAGGCGGGGGGAGGTACAATGAGCAGTTCTTC	CASSLGGGRYNEQFF
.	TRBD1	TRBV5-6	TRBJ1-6	TGTGCCAGCAGCTCTGGGACAGGGTTCTCCTATAATTCACCCCTCCACTTT	CASSSGTGFSYNSPLHF
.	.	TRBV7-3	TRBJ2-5	TGTGCCAGCAGCCGATCGGCGGGTTTCCAAGAGACCCAGTACTTC	CASSRSAGFQETQYF
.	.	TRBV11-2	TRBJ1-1	TGTGCCAGCAGCTTCCGGCCGACATGGAACACTGAAGCTTTCTTT	CASSFRPTWNTEAFF
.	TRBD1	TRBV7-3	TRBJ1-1	TGTGCCAGCGCGGACAGGGGGGGTAGTACTGAAGCTTTCTTT	CASADRGGSTEAFF
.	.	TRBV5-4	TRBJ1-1	TGTGCCACCCGCCAGGGTCTGAACACTGAAGCTTTCTTT	CATRQGLNTEAFF
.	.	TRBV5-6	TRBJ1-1	TGTGTCAGCAGCTTACTGTGGGAGACTGAAGCTTTCTTT	CVSSLLWETEAFF
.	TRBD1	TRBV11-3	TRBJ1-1	TGTGCCAGCAGCTGGACAGGGCCCGGACAAGCTTTCTTT	CASSWTGPGQAFF
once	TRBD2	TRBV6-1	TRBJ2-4	TGTGCCAGCAGTGTCGATGGGGGGGGGTCCGGAAACATTCAGTACTTC	CASSVDGGGSGNIQYF
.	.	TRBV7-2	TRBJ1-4	TGTGCCAGCAGCTGGGGGGGAGGAGGGGAAAAACTGTTTTTT	CASSWGGGGEKLFF
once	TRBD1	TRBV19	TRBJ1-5	TGTGCCAGTAGGGGCAGGGGGCCCAATCAGCCCCAGCATTTT	CASRGRGPNQPQHF
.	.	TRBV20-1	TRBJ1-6	TGCAGTGCTAGTAGGGGGAGCAATTCACCCCTCCACTTT	CSASRGSNSPLHF
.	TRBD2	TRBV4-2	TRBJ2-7	TGTGCCAGCAGCCAAGGCCTAGCGGGGGGGAGCTCCTACGAGCAGTACTTC	CASSQGLAGGSSYEQYF
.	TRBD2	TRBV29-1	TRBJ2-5	TGCAGCGTTGGCCCCTTTTCTGAGGCTAGACTAGCGGGGGAGCAAGAGACCCAGTACTTC	CSVGPFSEARLAGEQETQYF
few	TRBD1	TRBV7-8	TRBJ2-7	TGTGCCAGCAGCCGATCACAGGGGGCCCCCTACGAGCAGTACTTC	CASSRSQGAPYEQYF
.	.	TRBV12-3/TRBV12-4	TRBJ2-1	TGTGCCAGCAGTCCAGACGAGGGTGAGCAGTTCTTC	CASSPDEGEQFF
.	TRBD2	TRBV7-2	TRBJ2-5	TGTGCCAGCAGCTCCCGACTAGCGGGGGAAGAGACCCAGTACTTC	CASSSRLAGEETQYF
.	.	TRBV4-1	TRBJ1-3	TGCGCCAGCAGCTCCCAACCGTACCGCATGAGCTCTGGAAACACCATATATTTT	CASSSQPYRMSSGNTIYF
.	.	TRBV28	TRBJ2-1	TGTGCCAGCAGTCGCCTATACAATGAGCAGTTCTTC	CASSRLYNEQFF
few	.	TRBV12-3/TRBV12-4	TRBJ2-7	TGTGCCAGCAGCTCAGGACATCAGCAGTACTTC	CASSSGHQQYF
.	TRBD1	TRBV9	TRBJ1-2	TGTGCCAGCAGCCCCGACGCCGTAGGGACAGCATCTGGCTACACCTTC	CASSPDAVGTASGYTF
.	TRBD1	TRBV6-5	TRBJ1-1	TGTGCCAGCAAGGGACAGCTGAACACTGAAGCTTTCTTT	CASKGQLNTEAFF
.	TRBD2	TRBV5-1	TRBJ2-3	TGCGCCAGCAGCCTCAGCGGGGCGAAGGATACGCAGTATTTT	CASSLSGAKDTQYF
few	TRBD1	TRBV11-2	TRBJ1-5	TGTGCCAGCAGCTTGGACAGGATTAATCAGCCCCAGCATTTT	CASSLDRINQPQHF